This T cell receptor (beta chain) was documented in a study of T-cell memory formation after mild COVID-19. As for the study in general: Among the donors, TCR clusters were largely specific to each donor.

This clonotype came up a few times. The target antigen is unknown. Regarding the study as a whole: CD4+ contracting clones were mainly CM and EM; CD8+ ones, EMRA. Clones shrinking between day 15 and 85 showed a balanced CD4/CD8 split, and those that grew later tilted toward CD4+.

The CDR3 is made up of 15 amino acids. V gave up 6 bases and J gave up 4 bases, with 15 bases separating them. The germline CDR1 and CDR2 sequences are SGHTA and FQGNSA. A single record per CDR3 protein comes from TCRdb applying MiXCR to the 5' RACE reads. The repertoire holds 250,000 to 350,000 distinct CDR3 sequences, with more than 15% as singletons. The sequenced sample consisted of PBMCs or a T cell subset sorted from them (not recorded which). This sequence joins TRBV7-2 and TRBJ2-2; D gene ambiguous. This TCR came from a man aged 18 to 29 who had mild COVID-19 (a few samples of this study predate the infection). Cell type and time point are not known. In DNA, the CDR3 is TGTGCCAGCAGTCGAAATCCCCCACCCACCGGGGAGCTGTTTTTT. Translation gives CASSRNPPPTGELFF. Filled out from reference TRBV7-2 and TRBJ2-2, the complete variable domain reads GAGVSQSPSNKVTEKGKDVELRCDPISGHTALYWYRQSLGQGLEFLIYFQGNSAPDKSGLPSDRFSAERTGGSVSTLTIQRTQQEDSAVYLCASSRNPPPTGELFFGEGSRLTVL.